A selection of T cell receptor beta chains follows, all from one sample in a study of T-cell memory formation after mild COVID-19. TCRdb passed the 5' RACE reads through MiXCR, listing each CDR3 protein once. The table shows hundreds of thousands of distinct CDR3 sequences, with around 21% occurring only once. The material sequenced was PBMCs or a T cell subset sorted from them (not recorded which). The origin of the receptors is an adult woman who had mild COVID-19 (a few samples of this study predate the infection). Cell type and time point are not known. The CDR3 runs from the conserved cysteine through the conserved F or W. A D gene is named only where the DNA matches it firmly. The size field is filled for only some rows; it gives once, few, many or a size class.

TRBJ2-7,NA,TRBV7-2,few,CASSWAGRERTYEQYF,TGTGCCAGCAGCTGGGCTGGGCGGGAACGTACCTACGAGCAGTACTTC
TRBJ2-3,TRBD2,TRBV9,many,CASSPGPGGTQYF,TGTGCCAGCAGCCCTGGGCCGGGGGGTACGCAGTATTTT
TRBJ2-1,TRBD1,TRBV5-1,few,CASSLAGTGIRDEQFF,TGCGCCAGCAGCTTGGCGGGGACAGGGATAAGGGATGAGCAGTTCTTC
TRBJ1-1,NA,TRBV15,many,CATSRDRPEAFF,TGTGCCACCAGCAGAGATAGGCCTGAAGCTTTCTTT
TRBJ2-7,NA,TRBV4-2,many,CASSQDRIYEQYF,TGTGCCAGCAGCCAAGACAGGATCTACGAGCAGTACTTC
TRBJ1-2,NA,TRBV6-2/TRBV6-3,NA,CASSHGRTGYTF,TGTGCCAGCAGCCATGGACGGACTGGCTACACCTTC
TRBJ2-5,TRBD2,TRBV7-2,NA,CASSSPEGLAGTQETQYF,TGTGCCAGCAGCTCACCAGAGGGACTAGCGGGGACGCAAGAGACCCAGTACTTC
TRBJ2-1,NA,TRBV24-1,NA,CATSDLRSDSYNEQFF,TGTGCCACCAGTGATTTGCGAAGCGACTCCTACAATGAGCAGTTCTTC
TRBJ2-3,NA,TRBV5-1,NA,CASSTPPGRTASTDTQYF,TGCGCCAGCAGCACGCCTCCGGGAAGGACAGCTAGCACAGATACGCAGTATTTT
TRBJ2-1,TRBD2,TRBV11-3,few,CASSSLAGGFNEQFF,TGTGCCAGCAGCTCACTAGCGGGAGGCTTCAATGAGCAGTTCTTC
TRBJ1-4,TRBD1,TRBV7-6,few,CASSLQGGGKLFF,TGTGCCAGCAGCCTGCAGGGGGGAGGAAAACTGTTTTTT
TRBJ1-1,NA,TRBV5-1,few,CASSLLPRATEAFF,TGCGCCAGCAGCTTGCTCCCTCGGGCCACTGAAGCTTTCTTT
TRBJ2-3,NA,TRBV6-5,NA,CASSYDPYPTDTQYF,TGTGCCAGCAGTTACGATCCCTACCCCACAGATACGCAGTATTTT
TRBJ2-2,NA,TRBV9,NA,CASSVGGTTGELFF,TGTGCCAGCAGCGTAGGTGGGACCACCGGGGAGCTGTTTTTT
TRBJ1-5,NA,TRBV6-5,NA,CASRRGYSNQPQHF,TGTGCCAGCCGGAGGGGGTATAGCAATCAGCCCCAGCATTTT
TRBJ1-5,TRBD1,TRBV20-1,few,CSALGQAGRYSNQPQHF,TGCAGTGCCCTAGGACAGGCGGGACGGTATAGCAATCAGCCCCAGCATTTT
TRBJ2-2,NA,TRBV29-1,NA,CSVEKSRNTGELFF,TGCAGCGTTGAAAAGTCACGAAACACCGGGGAGCTGTTTTTT
TRBJ2-5,NA,TRBV2,NA,CASSTLTLRETQYF,TGTGCCAGCAGTACCTTGACCCTGAGGGAGACCCAGTACTTC
TRBJ2-7,NA,TRBV20-1,few,CSARDGGEFTLEQYF,TGCAGTGCAAGAGACGGGGGCGAGTTTACTCTCGAGCAGTACTTC
TRBJ2-3,NA,TRBV10-3,few,CAISVGGRADTQYF,TGTGCCATCAGTGTGGGGGGGCGTGCAGATACGCAGTATTTT
TRBJ2-3,TRBD1,TRBV7-2,few,CASSGRDRVSSTDTQYF,TGTGCCAGCAGCGGGAGGGACAGGGTTAGCAGCACAGATACGCAGTATTTT
TRBJ2-2,TRBD2,TRBV7-2,few,CASSLAKTSGRSGELFF,TGTGCCAGCAGCTTAGCGAAAACTAGCGGGAGATCCGGGGAGCTGTTTTTT
TRBJ2-2,NA,TRBV6-5,NA,CASSYSTVTGELFF,TGTGCCAGCAGTTACTCGACCGTCACCGGGGAGCTGTTTTTT
TRBJ2-5,NA,TRBV7-9,few,CASSLFGGKETQYF,TGTGCCAGCAGCTTATTTGGAGGGAAAGAGACCCAGTACTTC
TRBJ2-1,TRBD1,TRBV29-1,few,CSVRRDRGNEQFF,TGCAGCGTTCGGCGGGACAGGGGCAATGAGCAGTTCTTC
TRBJ1-1,TRBD1,TRBV5-1,NA,CASSLAGTGVTEAFF,TGCGCCAGCAGCTTGGCCGGGACAGGGGTCACTGAAGCTTTCTTT
TRBJ2-5,TRBD1,TRBV5-5,NA,CASSRDRDQETQYF,TGTGCCAGCAGCCGGGACAGGGACCAAGAGACCCAGTACTTC
TRBJ1-1,NA,TRBV5-1,few,CASSFIRGNTEAFF,TGCGCCAGCAGCTTTATAAGGGGGAACACTGAAGCTTTCTTT
TRBJ2-1,NA,TRBV7-2,NA,CASRDRRGINEQFF,TGTGCCAGCAGGGACAGACGTGGGATCAATGAGCAGTTCTTC
TRBJ2-3,TRBD1,TRBV3-1,many,CASSPGGRWTDTQYF,TGTGCCAGCAGCCCAGGGGGAAGGTGGACAGATACGCAGTATTTT
TRBJ1-2,NA,TRBV12-5,NA,CASGLPPGDGYTF,TGTGCTAGTGGTTTGCCCCCCGGGGACGGCTACACCTTC
TRBJ2-2,NA,TRBV12-3/TRBV12-4,NA,CASSRVLNTGELFF,TGTGCCAGCAGCCGGGTCTTGAACACCGGGGAGCTGTTTTTT
TRBJ2-7,TRBD1,TRBV20-1,NA,CSAEDRGSPYEQYF,TGCAGTGCTGAAGACAGGGGGAGCCCCTACGAGCAGTACTTC